Listed below are T cell receptor beta chains from one sample, sequenced in a study of blood T cell repertoires in COVID-19. The repertoire was sequenced with immunoSEQ multiplex PCR; TCRdb's copy has only in-frame clones and lacks some. The repertoire includes 150,000 or so clones, 90% to 95% of them detected once, and roughly 4.4% sits in the top ten. The sample was peripheral blood. The origin of the receptors is a woman between 45 and 65 years old with acute or convalescent COVID-19. CDR3s include the opening cysteine and the closing phenylalanine or tryptophan. Each record gives: D gene, V gene, J gene, clone size, CDR3 DNA, CDR3 protein. The D gene is left open where the match is weak. Rows give clone size only sometimes, using once, few, many, or a class for an expanded clone.

NA,TRBV2,TRBJ1-5,NA,TGTGCCAGCAGCCTCGTAGAGAGCAATCAGCCCCAGCATTTT,CASSLVESNQPQHF
NA,TRBV9,TRBJ2-5,NA,TGTGCCAGCAGCCAAAGGGTAGGGGAAGAGACCCAGTACTTC,CASSQRVGEETQYF
TRBD1,TRBV18,TRBJ1-5,NA,TGTGCCAGCTCACAGGGGACAGTTAGCAATCAGCCCCAGCATTTT,CASSQGTVSNQPQHF
NA,TRBV5-1,TRBJ2-7,once,TGCGCCAGCAGCTTGTCTCCCGGGGAGGACGAGCAGTACTTC,CASSLSPGEDEQYF
TRBD1,TRBV28,TRBJ1-4,NA,TGTGCCAGCAGTTTATGGGTGACAGGGGGCGCCCCTAATGAAAAACTGTTTTTT,CASSLWVTGGAPNEKLFF
NA,TRBV30,TRBJ1-3,few,TGTGCCTGGACGAAGAGGGGGAACACCATATATTTT,CAWTKRGNTIYF
TRBD1,TRBV20-1,TRBJ2-1,NA,TGCAGTGCTAGTATCCGGGACAGGGGTTTAAATGAGCAGTTCTTC,CSASIRDRGLNEQFF
NA,TRBV7-9,TRBJ1-1,NA,TGTGCCAGCAGCTTACTAAGGACAGCCTTGAACACTGAAGCTTTCTTT,CASSLLRTALNTEAFF
NA,TRBV7-6,TRBJ2-1,once,TGTGCCAGCAGCCTCGGACAAGTCAATGAGCAGTTCTTC,CASSLGQVNEQFF
NA,TRBV7-9,TRBJ2-7,NA,TGTGCCAGCAGCTTAGGGGCAGGGGCCTACGAGCAGTACTTC,CASSLGAGAYEQYF
TRBD1,TRBV2,TRBJ2-5,NA,TGTGCCAGCAGTTTGGACAGGAACGGACGGGAGACCCAGTACTTC,CASSLDRNGRETQYF
NA,TRBV27,TRBJ2-2,NA,TGTGCCAGCAGTCCCCGGACAGCCCAAACCGGGGAGCTGTTTTTT,CASSPRTAQTGELFF
NA,TRBV4-1,TRBJ2-7,NA,TGCGCCAGCAGCCAAGAACAGGGTGCCTACGAGCAGTACTTC,CASSQEQGAYEQYF
TRBD2,TRBV13,TRBJ2-2,NA,TGTGCCAGCAACAAAGGACTAGCGGGAGAGGAGCTGTTTTTT,CASNKGLAGEELFF
TRBD1,TRBV7-9,TRBJ1-2,NA,TGTGCCAGCAGCCCAACTGACAGGGGAGATCATGGCTACACCTTC,CASSPTDRGDHGYTF
TRBD1,TRBV2,TRBJ1-1,NA,TGTGCCAGCAGTAAGGGACAGCGGAACACTGAAGCTTTCTTT,CASSKGQRNTEAFF
TRBD2,TRBV15,TRBJ2-7,NA,TGTGCCACCAGCAGACAGGGAGGGGAATCCTACGAGCAGTACTTC,CATSRQGGESYEQYF
NA,TRBV2,TRBJ2-7,NA,TGTGCCAGCAGAACCGGGACTCTATCCTACGAGCAGTACTTC,CASRTGTLSYEQYF
TRBD2,TRBV2,TRBJ2-7,NA,TGTGCCAGGTCACCTAGCGGGGGCGGGGAGCAGTACTTC,CARSPSGGGEQYF
NA,TRBV3-1/TRBV3-2,TRBJ2-5,NA,TGTGCCAGCAGCCGTAGGGGAACGGAGACCCAGTACTTC,CASSRRGTETQYF
NA,TRBV5-4,TRBJ1-5,NA,TGTGCCAGCAGCTTGGCCGGGAATCAGCCCCAGCATTTT,CASSLAGNQPQHF
TRBD1,TRBV24-1,TRBJ1-5,NA,TGTGCCACCAGTGATTTTTCCGGGACAGGGGGGGATCAGCCCCAGCATTTT,CATSDFSGTGGDQPQHF
NA,TRBV4-1,TRBJ2-5,once,TGCGCCAGCAGCCAAGGACTGGGAGGGGGGGCGGCAAAGACCCAGTACTTC,CASSQGLGGGAAKTQYF
NA,TRBV7-9,TRBJ2-5,NA,TGTGCCAGCAGCGAGGGAGAGACCCAGTACTTC,CASSEGETQYF
TRBD1,TRBV18,TRBJ1-2,NA,TGTGCCAGCTCACCCGGACAGGGCGGCTACACCTTC,CASSPGQGGYTF
TRBD1,TRBV3-1/TRBV3-2,TRBJ2-5,NA,TGTGCCAGCAGGATGGGACAGTCTTGGGTCCAGTACTTC,CASRMGQSWVQYF
NA,TRBV30,TRBJ1-4,NA,TGTGCCTGGGACCGCTCGCAGGGGCTCTCAGAAAAACTGTTTTTT,CAWDRSQGLSEKLFF
NA,TRBV18,TRBJ1-2,NA,TGTGCCAGCTCACCACCGGGCAGGGCAGCTGGCTACACCTTC,CASSPPGRAAGYTF
NA,TRBV30,TRBJ1-5,NA,TGTGCCTGGACTGCGGGCCTCCGGGGAGAGCCCCAGCATTTT,CAWTAGLRGEPQHF
NA,TRBV11-1,TRBJ2-3,NA,TGTGCCAGCAGCTTTGGACAGAGCACAGATACGCAGTATTTT,CASSFGQSTDTQYF
NA,TRBV7-9,TRBJ1-5,NA,TGTGCCAGCAGCTTAGGAGGGTACAATCAGCCCCAGCATTTT,CASSLGGYNQPQHF
NA,TRBV12-3/TRBV12-4,TRBJ1-2,once,TGTGCCAGCAGTTTGAGGCCCCTTAGAGGCTACACCTTC,CASSLRPLRGYTF
NA,TRBV6-5,TRBJ1-5,NA,TGTGCCAGCAGTTCCACAGGGCCCGCGGGCAATCAGCCCCAGCATTTT,CASSSTGPAGNQPQHF
TRBD1,TRBV5-1,TRBJ2-5,NA,TGCGCCAGCAGCCCCTTACTAGGGACAGAAGAGACCCAGTACTTC,CASSPLLGTEETQYF
NA,TRBV6-5,TRBJ1-2,NA,TGTGCCAGCATGCGGGCAGCATATGGCTACACCTTC,CASMRAAYGYTF
NA,TRBV18,TRBJ1-2,once,TGTGCCAGCTCCCTCGGGACACCCTATGGCTACACCTTC,CASSLGTPYGYTF
NA,TRBV28,TRBJ1-6,NA,TGTGCCAGCAGTCTTGACAGGCCTTCTCTTATCCTCCACTTT,CASSLDRPSLILHF
TRBD2,TRBV10-3,TRBJ2-1,few,TGTGCCATACGCGGGACTAGTTACAATGAGCAGTTCTTC,CAIRGTSYNEQFF
NA,TRBV4-2,TRBJ2-5,NA,TGTGCCAGCAGCCGCGGGACAGACGATCAAGAGACCCAGTACTTC,CASSRGTDDQETQYF
NA,TRBV6-5,TRBJ2-2,NA,TGTGCCAGCAAACTGGCCGGGGAGCTGTTTTTT,CASKLAGELFF
NA,TRBV7-2,TRBJ1-1,NA,TGTGCCAGCAGCTCTAGCCATTTGACTGAAGCTTTCTTT,CASSSSHLTEAFF
TRBD2,TRBV4-1,TRBJ2-1,NA,TGCGCCAGCAGTAGCGGGGGGAGCTCCTACAATGAGCAGTTCTTC,CASSSGGSSYNEQFF
TRBD1,TRBV9,TRBJ1-2,NA,TGTGCCAGCAGCGCTCAGGGGGCAGGCTATGGCTACACCTTC,CASSAQGAGYGYTF
TRBD1,TRBV25-1,TRBJ2-3,NA,TGTGCCAGCAGTCGATACCGGACAGGTCTGACAGATACGCAGTATTTT,CASSRYRTGLTDTQYF
TRBD1,TRBV7-2,TRBJ2-5,NA,TGTGCCAGCAGTCAGGGGGTCCAAGAGACCCAGTACTTC,CASSQGVQETQYF
TRBD2,TRBV7-2,TRBJ2-3,NA,TGTGCCAGCAGCTTCAAGAGCGGGGCCAGCACAGATACGCAGTATTTT,CASSFKSGASTDTQYF
NA,TRBV9,TRBJ2-1,NA,TGTGCCAGCGAATCACCGTGGGGCGATGAGCAGTTCTTC,CASESPWGDEQFF
NA,TRBV9,TRBJ1-2,NA,TGTGCCAGCAACTCCCCGATCCGGGATGGCTACACCTTC,CASNSPIRDGYTF
TRBD1,TRBV30,TRBJ1-1,NA,TGTGCCTGGAGATGGACAGGGGGAACGTATGAAGCTTTCTTT,CAWRWTGGTYEAFF
TRBD1,TRBV19,TRBJ2-7,NA,TGTGCCACCGCGGGACAGGATAACTACGAGCAGTACTTC,CATAGQDNYEQYF